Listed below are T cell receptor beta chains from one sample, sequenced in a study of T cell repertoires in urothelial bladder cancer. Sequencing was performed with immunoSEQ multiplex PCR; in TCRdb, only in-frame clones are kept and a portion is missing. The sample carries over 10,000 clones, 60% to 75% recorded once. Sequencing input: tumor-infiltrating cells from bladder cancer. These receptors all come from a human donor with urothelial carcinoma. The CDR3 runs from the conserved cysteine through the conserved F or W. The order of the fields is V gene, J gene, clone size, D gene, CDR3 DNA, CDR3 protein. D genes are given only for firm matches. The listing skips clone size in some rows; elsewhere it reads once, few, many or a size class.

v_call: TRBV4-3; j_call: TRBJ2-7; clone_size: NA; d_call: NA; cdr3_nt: TGCGCCAGCAGCCAAGAACCGCACAGCTCCTACGAGCAGTACTTC; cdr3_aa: CASSQEPHSSYEQYF
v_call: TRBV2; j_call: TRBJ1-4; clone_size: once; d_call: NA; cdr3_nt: TGTGCCAGCATTCTGGGCGGAGATGAAAAACTGTTTTTT; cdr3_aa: CASILGGDEKLFF
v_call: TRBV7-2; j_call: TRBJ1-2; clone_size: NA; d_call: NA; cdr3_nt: TGTGCCAGCAGCTTAGGTGCGGGGTATGTCACCTTC; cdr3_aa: CASSLGAGYVTF
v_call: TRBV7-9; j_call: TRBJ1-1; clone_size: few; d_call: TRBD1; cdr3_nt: TGTGCCAGCAGCCTCAGCTGGACAGGGAACACTGAAGCTTTCTTT; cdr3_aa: CASSLSWTGNTEAFF
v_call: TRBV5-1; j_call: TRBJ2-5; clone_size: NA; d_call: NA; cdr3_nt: TGCGCCAGCAGCGCCGGGTCGGAGACCCAGTACTTC; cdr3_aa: CASSAGSETQYF
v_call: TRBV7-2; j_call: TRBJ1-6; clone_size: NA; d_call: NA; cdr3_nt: TGTGCCAGCAGCTTGAGAGGCGGGGGGAGCTCCTATAATTCACCCCTCCACTTT; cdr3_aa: CASSLRGGGSSYNSPLHF
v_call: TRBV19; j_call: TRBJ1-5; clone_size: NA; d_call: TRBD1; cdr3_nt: TGTGCCAGTATGACCCCGGGACAGGGAACTCAGCCCCAGCATTTT; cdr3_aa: CASMTPGQGTQPQHF
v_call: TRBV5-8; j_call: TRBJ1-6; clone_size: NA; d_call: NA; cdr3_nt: TGTGCCAGCAGCTTACGTCGGTCACCCCTCCACTTT; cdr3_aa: CASSLRRSPLHF
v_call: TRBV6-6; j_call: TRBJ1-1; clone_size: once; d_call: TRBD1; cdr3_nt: TGTGCCACCGCCCATCGACAGGGCACTGAAGCTTTCTTT; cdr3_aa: CATAHRQGTEAFF
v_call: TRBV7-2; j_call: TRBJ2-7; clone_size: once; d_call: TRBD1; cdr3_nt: TGTGCCAGCAGCTTAAATGGACAGGCCGACTACGAGCAGTACTTC; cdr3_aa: CASSLNGQADYEQYF
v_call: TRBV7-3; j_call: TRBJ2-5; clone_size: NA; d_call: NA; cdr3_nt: TGTGCCAGCAGTTCCACAGGGACCCAAGAGACCCAGTACTTC; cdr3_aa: CASSSTGTQETQYF
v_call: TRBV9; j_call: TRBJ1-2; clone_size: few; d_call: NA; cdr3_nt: TGTGCCAGCAGCGTAGATCTGTCGACGGGCTACACCTTC; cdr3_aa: CASSVDLSTGYTF
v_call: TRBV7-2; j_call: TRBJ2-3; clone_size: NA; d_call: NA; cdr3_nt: TGTGCCAGCAGCTTAACGAGGGGGGGCGTAGCAGATACGCAGTATTTT; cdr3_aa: CASSLTRGGVADTQYF
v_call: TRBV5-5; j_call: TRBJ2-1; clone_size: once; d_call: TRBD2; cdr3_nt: TGTGCCAGCAGGATGCTAGCGGGGGCCGTGAGCTCCTACAATGAGCAGTTCTTC; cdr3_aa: CASRMLAGAVSSYNEQFF
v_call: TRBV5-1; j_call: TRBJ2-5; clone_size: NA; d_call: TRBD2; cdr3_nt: TGCGCCAGCAGCACCGGACTAGCGGGGGGGCAAGAGACCCAGTACTTC; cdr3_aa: CASSTGLAGGQETQYF
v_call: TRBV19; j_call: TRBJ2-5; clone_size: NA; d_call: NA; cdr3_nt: TGTGCCAGTAGTATAGGAGCCAACGGCAGACAAGAGACCCAGTACTTC; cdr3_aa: CASSIGANGRQETQYF
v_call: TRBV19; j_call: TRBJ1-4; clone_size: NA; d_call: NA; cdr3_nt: TGTGCCAGTAGTGCGGACCTCGCTGTGTTGTCTGTGGAAAAACTGTTTTTT; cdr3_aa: CASSADLAVLSVEKLFF
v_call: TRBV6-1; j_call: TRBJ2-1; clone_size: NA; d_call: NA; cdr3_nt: TGTGCCAGCAGTGTTGCCCCCCTAAATGAGCAGTTCTTC; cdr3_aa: CASSVAPLNEQFF
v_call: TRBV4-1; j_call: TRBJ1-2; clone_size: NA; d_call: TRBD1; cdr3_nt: TGCGCCAGCAGCCAAGCCGGTGACAGGGCGGGTTATGGCTACACCTTC; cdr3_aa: CASSQAGDRAGYGYTF
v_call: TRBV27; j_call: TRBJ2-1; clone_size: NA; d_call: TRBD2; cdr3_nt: TGTGCCAGCAGCCCTCCGCCGGGGGGACTAGCCCACAATGAGCAGTTCTTC; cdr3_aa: CASSPPPGGLAHNEQFF
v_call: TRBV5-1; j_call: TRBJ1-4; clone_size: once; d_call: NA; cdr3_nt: TGCGCCAGCAGCTCCGGACCGCAACCGGCAGAAAAACTGTTTTTT; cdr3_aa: CASSSGPQPAEKLFF
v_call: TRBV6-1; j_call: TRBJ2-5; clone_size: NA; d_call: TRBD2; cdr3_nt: TGTGCCAGCAGTGAACCTAGACGGGGGGTAAGAGAGACCCAGTACTTC; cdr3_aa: CASSEPRRGVRETQYF
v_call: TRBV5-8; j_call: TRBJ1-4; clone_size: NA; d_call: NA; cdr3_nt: TGTGCCAGCAGCTCGGCGATCTCAACTAATGAAAAACTGTTTTTT; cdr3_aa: CASSSAISTNEKLFF
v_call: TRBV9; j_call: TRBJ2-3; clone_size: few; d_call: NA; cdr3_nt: TGTGCCAGCAGCGTACCGACAACAGATACGCAGTATTTT; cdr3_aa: CASSVPTTDTQYF
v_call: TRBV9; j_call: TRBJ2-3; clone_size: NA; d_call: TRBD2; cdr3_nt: TGTGCCAGCAGCGTAGTTGGCGGGGGGGCGGATACGCAGTATTTT; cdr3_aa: CASSVVGGGADTQYF
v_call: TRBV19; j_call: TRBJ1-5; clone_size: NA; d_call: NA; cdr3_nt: TGTGCCAGTAGGAGAGGACATTCTTTTAGCAATCAGCCCCAGCATTTT; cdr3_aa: CASRRGHSFSNQPQHF
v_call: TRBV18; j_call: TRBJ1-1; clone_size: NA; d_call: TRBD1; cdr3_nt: TGTGCCAGCACAGGGGGCTTTGGAGAAACTGAAGCTTTCTTT; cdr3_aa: CASTGGFGETEAFF